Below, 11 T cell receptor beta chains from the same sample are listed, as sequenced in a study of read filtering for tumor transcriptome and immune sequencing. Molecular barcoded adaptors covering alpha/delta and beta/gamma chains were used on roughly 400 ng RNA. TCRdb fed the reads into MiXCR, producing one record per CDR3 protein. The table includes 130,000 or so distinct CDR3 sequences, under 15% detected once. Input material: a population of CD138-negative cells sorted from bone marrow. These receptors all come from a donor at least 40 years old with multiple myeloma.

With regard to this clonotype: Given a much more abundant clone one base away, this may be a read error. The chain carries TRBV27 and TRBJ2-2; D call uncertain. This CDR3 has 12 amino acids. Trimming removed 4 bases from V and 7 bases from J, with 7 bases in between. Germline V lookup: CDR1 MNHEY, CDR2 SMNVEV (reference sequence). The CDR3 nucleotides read TGTGCCAGCAGTTCAGAAATCGGGGAGCTGTTTTTT. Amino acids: CASSSEIGELFF.

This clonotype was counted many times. The CDR3 DNA sequence: TGTGCCAGCTCACCCACATGGGACAGATCTAACACTGAAGCTTTCTTT. Translated, it gives CASSPTWDRSNTEAFF. The chain joins TRBV18 to TRBJ1-1; 7 nucleotides agree with TRBD1. The V segment lost 3 bases and the J segment 2 bases; nucleotides outside the gene matches: 9. CDR1 is KGHSH, CDR2 LQKENI, per germline. The CDR3 covers 16 residues.

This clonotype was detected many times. The DNA for the CDR3 is TGCAGCGTTGAGCCAGGGAAGTTCTTC. This translates into CSVEPGKFF. The V call is TRBV29-1, the J call TRBJ2-1; tentatively, D is TRBD1 (5 bases). CDR1 and CDR2 from the germline V gene are SQVTM and ANQGSEA. The CDR3 covers 9 residues. Between the trimmed V and J ends, which lost 3 bases and 14 bases, there was a span of 8 bases.

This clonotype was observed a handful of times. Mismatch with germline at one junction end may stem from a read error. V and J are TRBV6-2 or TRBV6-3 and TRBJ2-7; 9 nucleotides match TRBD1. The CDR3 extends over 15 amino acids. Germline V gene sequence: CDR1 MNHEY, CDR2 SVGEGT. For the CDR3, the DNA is TGTGCCAGCAGTTACTCCGGGACAGGGACCTACGGGCAGTACTTC. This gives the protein CASSYSGTGTYGQYF.

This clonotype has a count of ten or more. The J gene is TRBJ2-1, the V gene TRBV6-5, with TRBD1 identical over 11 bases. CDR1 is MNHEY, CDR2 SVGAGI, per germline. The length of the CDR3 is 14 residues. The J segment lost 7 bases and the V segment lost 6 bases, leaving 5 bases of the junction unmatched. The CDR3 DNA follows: TGTGCCAGCAGCCCCGGGACAGGGGGGAATGAGCAGTTCTTC. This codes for CASSPGTGGNEQFF.

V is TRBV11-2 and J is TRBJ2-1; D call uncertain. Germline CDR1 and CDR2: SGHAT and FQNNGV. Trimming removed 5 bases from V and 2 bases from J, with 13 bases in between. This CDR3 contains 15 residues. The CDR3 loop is CASSHGASTYNEQFF. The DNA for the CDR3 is TGTGCCAGCAGCCATGGTGCGTCAACCTACAATGAGCAGTTCTTC. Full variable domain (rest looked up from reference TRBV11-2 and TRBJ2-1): EAGVAQSPRYKIIEKRQSVAFWCNPISGHATLYWYQQILGQGPKLLIQFQNNGVVDDSQLPKDRFSAERLKGVDSTLKIQPAKLEDSAVYLCASSHGASTYNEQFFGPGTRLTVL.

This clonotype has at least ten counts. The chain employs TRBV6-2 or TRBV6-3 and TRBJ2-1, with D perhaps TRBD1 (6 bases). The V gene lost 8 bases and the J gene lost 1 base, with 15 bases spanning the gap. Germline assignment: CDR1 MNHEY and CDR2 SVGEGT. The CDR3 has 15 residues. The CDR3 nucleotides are TGTGCCAGCGGAAAGGGGGATCCTTCCTACAATGAGCAGTTCTTC. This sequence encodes CASGKGDPSYNEQFF.

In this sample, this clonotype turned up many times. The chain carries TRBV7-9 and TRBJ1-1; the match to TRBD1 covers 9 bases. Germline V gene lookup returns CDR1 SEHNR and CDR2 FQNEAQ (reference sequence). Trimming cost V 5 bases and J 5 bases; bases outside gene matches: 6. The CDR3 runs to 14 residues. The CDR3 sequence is CASSHRDRVTEAFF. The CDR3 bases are TGTGCCAGCAGCCACCGGGACAGGGTGACTGAAGCTTTCTTT. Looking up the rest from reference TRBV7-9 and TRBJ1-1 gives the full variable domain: DTGVSQNPRHKITKRGQNVTFRCDPISEHNRLYWYRQTLGQGPEFLTYFQNEAQLEKSRLLSDRFSAERPKGSFSTLEIQRTEQGDSAMYLCASSHRDRVTEAFFGQGTRLTVV.

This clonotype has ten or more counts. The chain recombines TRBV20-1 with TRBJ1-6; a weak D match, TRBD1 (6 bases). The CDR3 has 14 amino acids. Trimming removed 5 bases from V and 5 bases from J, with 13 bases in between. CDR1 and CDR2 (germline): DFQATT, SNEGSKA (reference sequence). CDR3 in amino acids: CSAHRDTNNSPLHF. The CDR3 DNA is TGCAGTGCTCACAGGGACACCAATAATTCACCCCTCCACTTT.

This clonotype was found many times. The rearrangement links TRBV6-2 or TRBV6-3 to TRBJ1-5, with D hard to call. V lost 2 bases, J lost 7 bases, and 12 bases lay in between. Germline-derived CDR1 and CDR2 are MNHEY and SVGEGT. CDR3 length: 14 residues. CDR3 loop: CASSYVGQRQPQHF. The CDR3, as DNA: TGTGCCAGCAGTTACGTGGGCCAACGACAGCCCCAGCATTTT.

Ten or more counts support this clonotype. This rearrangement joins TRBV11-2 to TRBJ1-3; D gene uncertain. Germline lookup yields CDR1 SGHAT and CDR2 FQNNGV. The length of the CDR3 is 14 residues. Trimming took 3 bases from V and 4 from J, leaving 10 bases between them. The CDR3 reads CASSFTVKGNTIYF. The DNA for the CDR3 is TGTGCCAGCAGCTTTACGGTAAAAGGAAACACCATATATTTT.